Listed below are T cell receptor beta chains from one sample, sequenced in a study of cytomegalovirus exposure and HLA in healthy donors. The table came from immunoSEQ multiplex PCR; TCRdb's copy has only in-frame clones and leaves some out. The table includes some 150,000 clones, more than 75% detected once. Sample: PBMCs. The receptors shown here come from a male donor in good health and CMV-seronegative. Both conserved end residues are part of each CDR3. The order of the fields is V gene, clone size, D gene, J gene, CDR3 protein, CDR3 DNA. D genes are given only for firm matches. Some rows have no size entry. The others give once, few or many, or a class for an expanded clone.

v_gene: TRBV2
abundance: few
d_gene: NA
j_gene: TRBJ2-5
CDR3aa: CASSESSGTQYF
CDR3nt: TGTGCCAGCAGTGAGAGCTCAGGGACCCAGTACTTC

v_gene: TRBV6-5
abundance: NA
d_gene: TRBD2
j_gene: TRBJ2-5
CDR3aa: CASSYSLAGDGTQYF
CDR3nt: TGTGCCAGCAGTTACTCGCTAGCGGGAGACGGGACCCAGTACTTC

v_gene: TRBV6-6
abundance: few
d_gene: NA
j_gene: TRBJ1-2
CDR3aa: CASSAQSGVDGYTF
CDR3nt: TGTGCCAGCAGTGCACAATCAGGGGTGGATGGCTACACCTTC

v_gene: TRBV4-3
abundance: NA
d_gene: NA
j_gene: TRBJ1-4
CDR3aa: CASSQAAGNNEKLFF
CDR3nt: TGCGCCAGCAGCCAGGCGGCGGGGAATAATGAAAAACTGTTTTTT

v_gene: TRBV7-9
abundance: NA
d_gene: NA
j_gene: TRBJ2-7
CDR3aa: CASGPIDGNEQYF
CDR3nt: TGTGCCAGCGGTCCTATTGACGGGAACGAGCAGTACTTC

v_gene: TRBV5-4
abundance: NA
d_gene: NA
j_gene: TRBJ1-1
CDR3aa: CASSPRGGTTEAFF
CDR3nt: TGTGCCAGCAGCCCTAGGGGGGGGACGACTGAAGCTTTCTTT

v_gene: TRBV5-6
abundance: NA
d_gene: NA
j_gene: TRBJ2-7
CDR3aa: CASSFGSGAFGGYEQHF
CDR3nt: NA

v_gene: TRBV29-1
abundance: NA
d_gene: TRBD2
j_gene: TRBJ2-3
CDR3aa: CSVVAGPDTQYF
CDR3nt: TGCAGCGTGGTAGCGGGACCAGATACGCAGTATTTT

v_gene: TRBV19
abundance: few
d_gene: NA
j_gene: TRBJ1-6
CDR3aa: CASTGAPGSSPLHF
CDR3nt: TGTGCCAGTACAGGGGCGCCCGGATCTTCACCCCTCCACTTT

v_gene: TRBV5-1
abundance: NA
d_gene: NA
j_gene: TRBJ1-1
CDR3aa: CASSFDRRGTEAFF
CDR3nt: TGCGCCAGCAGCTTCGACCGGCGGGGCACTGAAGCTTTCTTT

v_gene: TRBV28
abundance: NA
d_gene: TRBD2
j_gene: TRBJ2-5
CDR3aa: CASSLTGGRETQYF
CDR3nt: TGTGCCAGCAGTTTAACGGGAGGGAGGGAGACCCAGTACTTC

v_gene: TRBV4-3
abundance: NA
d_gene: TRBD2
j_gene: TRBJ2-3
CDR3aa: CASSQLAGGATQYF
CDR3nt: TGCGCCAGCAGCCAACTAGCGGGAGGGGCTACGCAGTATTTT

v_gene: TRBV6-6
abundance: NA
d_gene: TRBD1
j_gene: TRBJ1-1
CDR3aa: CASSSPRQGGATEAFF
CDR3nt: TGTGCCAGCAGTTCCCCCAGACAGGGTGGTGCCACTGAAGCTTTCTTT

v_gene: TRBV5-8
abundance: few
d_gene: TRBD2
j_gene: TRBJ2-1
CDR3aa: CASSWGTTSGSIEQFF
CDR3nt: TGTGCCAGCAGCTGGGGGACGACTAGCGGGAGTATTGAGCAGTTCTTC

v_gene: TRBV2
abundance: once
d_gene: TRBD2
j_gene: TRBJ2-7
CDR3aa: CASLSPGLAGPTYEQYF
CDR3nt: TGTGCCAGCCTCTCCCCGGGACTAGCGGGGCCGACCTACGAGCAGTACTTC

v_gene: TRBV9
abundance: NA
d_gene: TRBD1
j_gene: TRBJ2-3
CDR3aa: CASSVAGTGGSSTDTQYF
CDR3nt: TGTGCCAGCAGCGTTGCCGGGACAGGGGGCAGTAGCACAGATACGCAGTATTTT

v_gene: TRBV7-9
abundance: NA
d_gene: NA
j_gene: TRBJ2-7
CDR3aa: CASSLVDEQYF
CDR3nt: TGTGCCAGCAGCTTAGTAGACGAGCAGTACTTC

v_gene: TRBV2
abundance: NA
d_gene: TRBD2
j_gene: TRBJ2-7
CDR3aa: CASTTGLALTYEQYF
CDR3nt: TGTGCCAGCACGACTGGACTAGCGCTTACCTACGAGCAGTACTTC

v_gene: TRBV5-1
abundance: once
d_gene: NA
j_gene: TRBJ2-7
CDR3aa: CASSLGPGRSYEQYF
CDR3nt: TGCGCCAGCAGCTTGGGCCCCGGGAGATCCTACGAGCAGTACTTC

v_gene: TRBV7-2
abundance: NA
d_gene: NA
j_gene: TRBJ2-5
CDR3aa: CASSRDFSRGATQYF
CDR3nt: TGTGCCAGCAGCAGGGACTTCTCCCGAGGGGCGACCCAGTACTTC

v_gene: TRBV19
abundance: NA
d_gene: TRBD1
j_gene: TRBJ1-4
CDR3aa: CASSEDRRNEKLFF
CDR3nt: TGTGCCAGTAGCGAGGACAGGAGGAATGAAAAACTGTTTTTT

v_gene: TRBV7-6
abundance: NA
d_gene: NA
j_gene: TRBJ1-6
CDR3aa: CASSLNVGRNSPLHF
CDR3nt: TGTGCCAGCAGCTTAAACGTTGGCAGGAATTCACCCCTCCACTTT

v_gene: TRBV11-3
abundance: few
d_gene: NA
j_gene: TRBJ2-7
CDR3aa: CASSLETQTKQYF
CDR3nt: TGTGCCAGCAGCTTAGAAACCCAGACAAAGCAGTACTTC

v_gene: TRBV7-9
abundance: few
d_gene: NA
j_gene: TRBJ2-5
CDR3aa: CSGGLQETQYF
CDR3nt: TGTTCCGGGGGACTTCAAGAGACCCAGTACTTC

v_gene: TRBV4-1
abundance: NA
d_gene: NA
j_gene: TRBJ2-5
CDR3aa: CASSQERLNQETQYF
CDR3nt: TGCGCCAGCAGCCAAGAACGCCTAAACCAAGAGACCCAGTACTTC

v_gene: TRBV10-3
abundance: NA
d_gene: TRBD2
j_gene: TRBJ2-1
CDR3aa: CAIGGLAGGGNEQFF
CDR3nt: TGTGCCATCGGAGGGCTAGCGGGAGGGGGGAATGAGCAGTTCTTC

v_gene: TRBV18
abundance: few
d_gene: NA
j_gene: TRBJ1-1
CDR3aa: CASSPFSGRGVTEAFF
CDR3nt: TGTGCCAGCTCACCATTCTCCGGCAGGGGAGTCACTGAAGCTTTCTTT

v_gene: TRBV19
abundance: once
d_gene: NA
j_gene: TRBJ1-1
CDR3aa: CASSIDIRRVNTEAFF
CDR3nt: TGTGCCAGTAGTATAGATATTAGGAGGGTGAACACTGAAGCTTTCTTT

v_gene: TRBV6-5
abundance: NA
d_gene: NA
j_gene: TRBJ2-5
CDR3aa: CASSYLVGGPRETQYF
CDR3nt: TGTGCCAGCAGTTACTTAGTGGGGGGGCCCCGAGAGACCCAGTACTTC

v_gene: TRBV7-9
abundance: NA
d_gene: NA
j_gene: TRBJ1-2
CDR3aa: CASSLASLGGYYVYTF
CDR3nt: TGTGCCAGCAGCTTAGCGTCTCTGGGGGGTTACTATGTCTACACCTTC

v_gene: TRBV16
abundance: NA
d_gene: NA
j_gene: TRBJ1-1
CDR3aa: CASSQSIENTEAFF
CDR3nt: TGTGCCAGCAGCCAATCGATAGAAAACACTGAAGCTTTCTTT

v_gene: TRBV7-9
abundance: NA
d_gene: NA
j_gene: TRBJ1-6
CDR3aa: CASSLGGSWNSPLHF
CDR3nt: TGTGCCAGCAGCTTGGGAGGGTCCTGGAATTCACCCCTCCACTTT

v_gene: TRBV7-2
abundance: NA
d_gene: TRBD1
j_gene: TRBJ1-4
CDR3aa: CASSPRQGDEKLFF
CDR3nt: TGTGCCAGCAGCCCCCGACAGGGTGACGAAAAACTGTTTTTT

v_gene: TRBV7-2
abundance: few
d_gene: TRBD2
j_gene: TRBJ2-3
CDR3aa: CASSRTSGRPDTQYF
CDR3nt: TGTGCCAGCAGCCGGACTAGCGGGAGACCCGATACGCAGTATTTT

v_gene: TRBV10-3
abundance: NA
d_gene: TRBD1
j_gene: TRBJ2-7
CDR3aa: CASTGQGVTYEQYF
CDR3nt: TGTGCCAGCACTGGACAGGGGGTAACCTACGAGCAGTACTTC

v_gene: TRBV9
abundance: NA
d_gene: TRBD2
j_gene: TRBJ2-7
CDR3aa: CASSGGMKREYYEQYF
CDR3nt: TGTGCCAGCAGCGGGGGAATGAAGCGGGAGTATTACGAGCAGTACTTC

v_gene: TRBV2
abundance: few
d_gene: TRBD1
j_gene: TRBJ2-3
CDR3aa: CASATLYGTGDGTDTQYF
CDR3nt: TGTGCCAGCGCTACCCTCTATGGGACAGGGGACGGCACAGATACGCAGTATTTT

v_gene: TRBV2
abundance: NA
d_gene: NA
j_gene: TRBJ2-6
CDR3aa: CASRPTVSGANVLTF
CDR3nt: TGTGCCAGCAGGCCGACAGTCTCTGGGGCCAACGTCCTGACTTTC

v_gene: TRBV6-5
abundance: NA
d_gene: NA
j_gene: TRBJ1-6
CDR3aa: CASSSHDRTYNSPLHF
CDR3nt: TGTGCCAGCAGTTCCCACGACAGGACCTATAATTCACCCCTCCACTTT

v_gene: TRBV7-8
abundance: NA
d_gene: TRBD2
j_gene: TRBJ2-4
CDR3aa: CASSFDTSGLNIQYF
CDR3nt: TGTGCCAGCAGCTTTGATACTAGCGGGCTCAACATTCAGTACTTC

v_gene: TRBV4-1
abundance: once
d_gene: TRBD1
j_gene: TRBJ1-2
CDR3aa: CASSRGPGQGAGGYTF
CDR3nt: TGCGCCAGCAGCAGGGGGCCGGGACAGGGGGCTGGTGGCTACACCTTC

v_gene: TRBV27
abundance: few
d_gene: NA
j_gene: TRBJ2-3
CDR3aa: CASSFFQADTQYF
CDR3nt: TGTGCCAGCAGTTTTTTCCAGGCAGATACGCAGTATTTT

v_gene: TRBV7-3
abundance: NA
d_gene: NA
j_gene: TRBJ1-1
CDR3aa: CASSLAGGYTEAFF
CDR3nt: TGTGCCAGCAGCTTAGCTGGGGGGTACACTGAAGCTTTCTTT

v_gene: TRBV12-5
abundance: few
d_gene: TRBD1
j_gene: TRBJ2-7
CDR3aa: CASGIRGQGFYEQYF
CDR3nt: TGTGCTAGTGGCATTAGGGGACAGGGGTTCTACGAGCAGTACTTC